The present entry profiles one T cell receptor beta chain with its context. The CDR3 is made up of 14 amino acids. V was cut by 6 bases and J by 8 bases, with 19 bases left in between. Germline assignment: CDR1 LNHDA and CDR2 SQIVND (reference sequence). These data belong to a study of blood T cell repertoires in COVID-19. Sequenced by immunoSEQ multiplex PCR; TCRdb stores in-frame clones only, minus some. The sample consists of 250,000 to 350,000 clones, around 90% of them appearing once. The sequencing sample was made of peripheral blood. The sequence derives from a man between 18 and 29 years old with active or convalescent COVID-19. The chain combines TRBV19 with TRBJ1-2; D uncertain. DNA for the CDR3: TGTGCCAGTAGCCCCATGGGTGCTCAGAGGGGCTACACCTTC. Its translation is CASSPMGAQRGYTF.